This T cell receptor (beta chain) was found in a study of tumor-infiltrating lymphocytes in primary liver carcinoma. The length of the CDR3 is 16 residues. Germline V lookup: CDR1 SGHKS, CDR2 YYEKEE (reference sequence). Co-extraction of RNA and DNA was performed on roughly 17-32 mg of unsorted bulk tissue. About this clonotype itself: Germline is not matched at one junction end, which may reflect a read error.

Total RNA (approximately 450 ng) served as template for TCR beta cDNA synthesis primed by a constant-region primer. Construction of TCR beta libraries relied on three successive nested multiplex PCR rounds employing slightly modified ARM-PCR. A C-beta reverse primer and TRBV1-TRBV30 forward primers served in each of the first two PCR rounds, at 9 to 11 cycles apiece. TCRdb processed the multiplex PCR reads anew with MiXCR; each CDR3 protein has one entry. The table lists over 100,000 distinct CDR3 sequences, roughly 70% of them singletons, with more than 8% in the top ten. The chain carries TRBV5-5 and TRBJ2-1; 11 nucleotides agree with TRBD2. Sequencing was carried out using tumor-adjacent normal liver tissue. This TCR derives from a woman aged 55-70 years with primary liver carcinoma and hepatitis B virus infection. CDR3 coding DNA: TGTGCAAGCAATTCCGAACTAGCGGGAGCTTACAATGAGCAGTTCTTC. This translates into CASNSELAGAYNEQFF.